Here is one T cell receptor beta chain with its context. The antigen this receptor binds is unknown. Base qualities were left out, and no much larger clone turns up one base away. The treatment or condition label, read with the paper, signifies: over 15 received Ad26.COV2.S at low or high dose, single or two shots; roughly five received placebo; per-sample allocation not given. For vaccine and placebo recipients, the sequenced repertoires came from samples collected on day 63 after the first injection. In Cohort 1b, about two dozen adults aged 18-55 years were enrolled at a single site in Boston, USA, between 29 July and 7 August 2020. Ad26.COV2.S was a replication-incompetent adenovirus type 26 vector that expressed a prefusion-stabilized SARS-CoV-2 spike protein derived from the original Wuhan strain. From cysteine to phenylalanine, the CDR3 is 15 amino acids long. Of the read, only the CDR3 DNA is kept; its 45 bases are in frame from base 1. Ends trimmed: V by 5 bases, J by 8 bases; bases unmatched to a gene: 12. In the germline V gene, CDR1 corresponds to SNHLY and CDR2 to FYNNEI.

This sample is drawn from a study of Ad26.COV2.S vaccination and SARS-CoV-2 variants (dated by TCRdb to the early 2020s). About the investigation overall: Donors in the vaccine arm were drawn from COV1001, a phase I-IIa trial of Ad26.COV2.S in healthy adults that was multicentre, randomized, double-blind and placebo-controlled. The TCR-sequenced set comprised around 30 samples: approximately 19 Ad26.COV2.S vaccine recipients, 5 placebo recipients and 8 SARS-CoV-2 convalescent individuals. Investigators did not know the trial group allocation while performing experiments and assessing outcomes. Trial participants were randomized into five groups of five, in which low-dose or high-dose Ad26.COV2.S was given once or twice, or placebo was given on both occasions. Dosing of Ad26.COV2.S was intramuscular, at either 5x10^10 or 1x10^11 viral particles, delivered as one shot or as two shots spaced 56 days apart. The specificity and breadth of SARS-CoV-2-reactive T cell receptors after Ad26.COV2.S vaccination were assessed by TCRbeta repertoire sequencing.

The study at large found these results: Compared with placebo recipients, Ad26.COV2.S recipients showed higher spike-specific TCR breadth (P = 0.0014). The study was not powered to compare responses between vaccine doses or regimens. Non-spike TCR breadth was comparable between vaccine and placebo recipients, consistent with the vaccine containing only spike. After vaccination, spike-specific CD8+ and CD4+ T cell responses were reported to show substantial breadth. It was noted by the authors that total T cell responses may have been underestimated by the TCR breadth and depth analyses.

The immunoSEQ Assay was the method used to sequence TCRbeta CDR3 regions. After extraction, genomic DNA underwent amplification by bias-controlled multiplex PCR, followed by high-throughput sequencing. In the authors' own workflow: To quantify the absolute abundance of every unique TCRbeta CDR3 region, sequences were collapsed and filtered. T cell fraction was estimated by normalizing TCRbeta template counts to usable DNA, with usable DNA measured through amplification of reference genes found in all nucleated cells. Repertoire TCRs were annotated as SARS-CoV-2-specific when V gene, CDR3 amino acid sequence and J gene were exactly matched to a known reactive TCR set. MIRA supplied the reference SARS-CoV-2 TCR set, which was filtered for enrichment in COVID-19-positive ImmuneCODE repertoires so that public or cross-reactive TCRs were removed. Drawing on the MIRA antigens, annotated TCRs were analysed further at the level of specific ORF or position within ORF. Breadth was defined as annotated unique rearrangements over total unique productive rearrangements; depth was the summed frequency of those rearrangements. Group comparisons of TCR breadth used two-sided Wilcoxon rank-sum tests. TCRdb mirrors the immuneACCESS table, restricted to in-frame sequences. Some clones are absent from its copies; in checked studies, under half trace to an unresolved V gene, and the reason for the others is unknown. The V and J calls and the clone size are those of that table, but D and trimming were determined from the DNA. The sample table holds around 450,000 clones, of which roughly 87% were seen once. Together, the top ten hold over 2% of the sample.

The sequence was obtained from a person between 18 and 60 years old who received the Ad26.COV2.S COVID-19 vaccine or a placebo. Sequencing used peripheral blood, obtained in a trial of Ad26.COV2.S vaccine versus placebo. The chain joins TRBV2 to TRBJ2-4, with 7 bases matching TRBD2. The DNA sequence is as follows: TGTGCCAGCAGTCCCCCGGGACTACGGGTTTACATTCAGTACTTC. This codes for CASSPPGLRVYIQYF.